This entry lists 17 T cell receptor beta chains sequenced from one sample in a study of T cells after yellow fever vaccination. TCRdb independently ran MiXCR on the 5' RACE reads; one entry per CDR3 protein. The sample records 25,000 to 30,000 distinct CDR3 sequences, 4% to 5% being singletons. The material was PBMCs, either bulk or a sorted T-cell subset (CD4+, CD8+, memory, or dextramer-sorted; not recorded which), obtained on the day of the yellow fever booster vaccination. The receptors originated from a man between 18 and 29 years old who received the YFV17D yellow fever vaccine.

The sample holds many counts of this clonotype. V is TRBV20-1 and J is TRBJ2-3; D is undetermined. The CDR3 covers 12 residues. Germline lookup yields CDR1 DFQATT and CDR2 SNEGSKA (reference sequence). V lost 7 bases and J 5 bases, leaving 13 bases between the germline ends. For the CDR3, the DNA is TGCAGTGGAAAGGTTCTTATAGATACGCAGTATTTT. This encodes CSGKVLIDTQYF.

This clonotype was seen many times. The V call is TRBV20-1, the J call TRBJ2-1; D not resolved. Germline CDR1 is DFQATT and CDR2 is SNEGSKA (reference sequence). The length of the CDR3 is 15 residues. Deletions cut 6 bases from V and 0 bases from J, with 15 bases between. The CDR3 loop is CSAGNQMSSYNEQFF. The CDR3 nucleotides are TGCAGTGCCGGAAACCAAATGAGCTCCTACAATGAGCAGTTCTTC.

This clonotype was counted many times. The V and J genes are TRBV7-9 and TRBJ2-5; the match to TRBD1 covers 7 bases. CDR1 and CDR2 from the germline V gene are SEHNR and FQNEAQ (reference sequence). The CDR3 covers 14 residues. The junction had 8 bases not matched to a gene; V was cut back by 5 bases and J by 5 bases. For the CDR3, the DNA is TGTGCCAGCAGCGCTCCGACAGGGACGGAGACCCAGTACTTC. It specifies CASSAPTGTETQYF. The full variable domain, rest sourced from reference TRBV7-9 and TRBJ2-5, is DTGVSQNPRHKITKRGQNVTFRCDPISEHNRLYWYRQTLGQGPEFLTYFQNEAQLEKSRLLSDRFSAERPKGSFSTLEIQRTEQGDSAMYLCASSAPTGTETQYFGPGTRLLVL.

Ten or more counts support this clonotype. The chain joins TRBV12-3 or TRBV12-4 to TRBJ1-2; a possible D gene is TRBD1 (6 bases). The CDR3 runs to 12 residues. The germline V and J ends were trimmed by 3 bases and 8 bases, with 10 bases remaining between them. The CDR3 is CASSFGQFGYTF. The CDR3, as DNA: TGTGCCAGCAGTTTCGGACAGTTCGGCTACACCTTC.

This clonotype came up many times. The chain uses TRBV20-1 and TRBJ1-6; weak D call: TRBD1 (5 bases). Germline CDR1 reads DFQATT; CDR2 reads SNEGSKA (reference sequence). The CDR3 spans 15 residues. The V end lost 2 bases, the J end lost 4 bases, and 12 bases lay between the germline ends. CDR3 bases: TGCAGTGCTAGAAGAAGGACATTGTATAATTCACCCCTCCACTTT. Its protein is CSARRRTLYNSPLHF.

The chain combines TRBV7-2 with TRBJ2-3; 7 bases line up with TRBD2. This CDR3 contains 13 residues. Trimming removed 1 base from V and 8 bases from J; junction bases left unmatched: 3. CDR1 is SGHTA and CDR2 is FQGNSA in the germline V gene. CDR3 nucleotides: TGTGCCAGCAGCTTAGAGCGGGGACGTACGCAGTATTTT. Protein: CASSLERGRTQYF.

In its sample, this clonotype was seen many times. The chain joins TRBV7-2 to TRBJ1-6; no clear D. CDR1 is SGHTA, CDR2 FQGNSA, per germline. There are 15 residues in the CDR3. Trimming pared 5 bases from V and 1 base from J, leaving 9 bases between. The CDR3: CASSLRRSYNSPLHF. In DNA form, the CDR3 reads TGTGCCAGCAGCCTCCGGAGGTCCTATAATTCACCCCTCCACTTT.

As to this clonotype: A much larger clone lies one base from this, so it may be a read error. The rearrangement links TRBV20-1 to TRBJ2-5; D remains ambiguous. The CDR3 extends over 11 amino acids. Deletions cut 5 bases from V and 7 bases from J, with 11 bases between. Germline CDR1 DFQATT, CDR2 SNEGSKA (reference sequence). The CDR3 spells CSAFLTVTQYF. CDR3 bases: TGCAGTGCTTTCCTCACGGTGACCCAGTACTTC.

The rearrangement uses TRBV4-3 and TRBJ1-1, with D hard to call. The V gene's germline CDR1 is LGHNA and CDR2 YSLEER. Between the trimmed V and J ends, which lost 0 bases and 1 base, there was a span of 6 bases. This CDR3 is 14 amino acids long. CDR3 loop: CASSQEFRNTEAFF. The CDR3 coding sequence is TGCGCCAGCAGCCAAGAATTCCGGAACACTGAAGCTTTCTTT.

This clonotype showed up many times. This chain joins TRBV27 and TRBJ2-7; D gene unclear. CDR1 and CDR2 (germline): MNHEY, SMNVEV (reference sequence). This CDR3 has 13 amino acids. The V gene lost 5 bases and the J gene lost 1 base, with 9 bases spanning the gap. In DNA, the CDR3 is TGTGCCAGCAGTCACGGGCCATCCTACGAGCAGTACGTC. This translates into CASSHGPSYEQYV.

There are many counts of this clonotype. The chain couples TRBV12-3 or TRBV12-4 to TRBJ2-7; D not certain. The CDR3 consists of 11 residues. V lost 7 bases, J lost 10 bases, and 14 bases lay in between. This CDR3 is CASTHGSSQYF. The CDR3 nucleotides read TGTGCCAGCACCCACGGGTCCTCTCAGTACTTC.

This clonotype was seen many times. This sequence joins TRBV7-9 and TRBJ1-1; D unclear. V was clipped by 6 bases and J by 6 bases, with 11 bases between them. The CDR3 runs to 12 residues. From germline, CDR1 is SEHNR and CDR2 FQNEAQ (reference sequence). The CDR3 DNA reads TGTGCCAGCAGTTATTTGCAGGCTGAAGCTTTCTTT. Translated, it gives CASSYLQAEAFF.

This clonotype appeared many times. This chain uses TRBV4-2 with TRBJ1-5; D remains ambiguous. Trimming cost V 0 bases and J 10 bases, with 7 bases left between them. Germline V gene lookup returns CDR1 LGHNA and CDR2 YNFKEQ. The CDR3 is made up of 12 amino acids. The CDR3 bases are TGTGCCAGCAGCCAAGATAGGCAACCCCAGCATTTT. Translating gives CASSQDRQPQHF.

This clonotype came up many times. This chain links TRBV15 with TRBJ1-2; no clear D gene. Deletions cut 1 base from V and 7 bases from J, with 16 bases between. Germline values: CDR1 LNHNV, CDR2 YYDKDF (reference sequence). This CDR3 comprises 15 residues. The CDR3 loop is CATSRVLGMTIGYTF. CDR3 coding DNA: TGTGCCACCAGCAGAGTCCTCGGGATGACTATTGGCTACACCTTC.

This chain connects TRBV7-8 to TRBJ2-7; TRBD1 is a possible D gene (5 bases). Germline assignment: CDR1 SGHVS and CDR2 FQNEAQ. The germline V and J ends were trimmed by 1 base and 9 bases, with 19 bases remaining between them. CDR3 length equals 15 residues. This chain's CDR3 is CASSLGGPHVTRQYV. Written as DNA, the CDR3 is TGTGCCAGCAGCTTAGGGGGCCCGCACGTTACGAGGCAGTACGTC.

This clonotype was recorded many times. V is TRBV7-2 and J is TRBJ2-7; D possibly uses TRBD1 or TRBD2 (5 bases each). Germline V CDR1 and CDR2: SGHTA, FQGNSA. CDR3 length equals 14 residues. V was clipped by 1 base and J by 2 bases, with 9 bases between them. CDR3 protein: CASSLGPGPYEQYV. CDR3 coding DNA: TGTGCCAGCAGCTTAGGTCCGGGGCCCTACGAGCAGTACGTC.

Many counts were recorded for this clonotype. The chain carries TRBV2 and TRBJ1-4; D is perhaps TRBD1 (6 bases). CDR1 is SNHLY and CDR2 is FYNNEI in the germline V gene. The CDR3 loop spans 13 amino acids. V dropped 4 bases and J dropped 8 bases, with 11 bases sitting between them. Here the CDR3 reads CASSGEGGEKLFF. The CDR3 bases are TGTGCCAGCAGTGGAGAGGGGGGCGAAAAACTGTTTTTT.